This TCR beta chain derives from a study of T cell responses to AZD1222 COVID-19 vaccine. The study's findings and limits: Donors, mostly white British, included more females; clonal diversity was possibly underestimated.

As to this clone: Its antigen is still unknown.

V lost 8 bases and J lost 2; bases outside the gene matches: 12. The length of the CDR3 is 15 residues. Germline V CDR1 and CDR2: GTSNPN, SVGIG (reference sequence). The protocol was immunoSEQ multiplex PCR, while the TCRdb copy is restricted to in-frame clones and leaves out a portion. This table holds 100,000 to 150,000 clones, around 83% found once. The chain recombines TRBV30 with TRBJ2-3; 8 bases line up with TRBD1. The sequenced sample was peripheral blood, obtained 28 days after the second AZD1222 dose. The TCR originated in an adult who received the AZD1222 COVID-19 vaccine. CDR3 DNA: TGTGCCAGAACTACAGGGGGTCCGAACACAGATACGCAGTATTTT. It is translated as CARTTGGPNTDTQYF.